The TCR beta chain described here comes from a study of T cells after yellow fever vaccination. Germline V lookup: CDR1 SGHRS, CDR2 YFSETQ. V lost 3 bases, J lost 6 bases, and 9 bases lay in between. The CDR3 has 12 amino acids. This clonotype was observed a few times. One entry per CDR3 protein results from TCRdb running MiXCR on the 5' RACE reads. The sample consists of around 320,000 distinct CDR3 sequences, roughly 10% of them appearing once. The sequences come from CD4+ T cells sorted from PBMCs, collected 45 days after the yellow fever booster vaccination. The chain links TRBV5-1 to TRBJ1-1; TRBD1 might be the D (6 bases). The TCR was taken from a man younger than 35 who received the YFV17D yellow fever vaccine. This chain's CDR3 is CASSSTGSEAFF. The DNA for the CDR3 is TGCGCCAGCAGCTCCACAGGGTCTGAAGCTTTCTTT.